This is a list of T cell receptor beta chains from one sample in a study of cytomegalovirus exposure and HLA in healthy donors. The assay was immunoSEQ multiplex PCR, and TCRdb's table has in-frame clones only and misses some. The table has around 92,000 clones, approximately 80% seen once. The sample taken for sequencing was PBMCs. These receptors originate from a female donor in good health and CMV-seropositive. The CDR3 runs from the conserved cysteine through the conserved F or W. Each record gives: V gene, J gene, clone size, D gene, CDR3 DNA, CDR3 protein. A D gene is named only where the DNA matches it firmly. Not every row has a clone size; where given, it reads once, few, many or a size class.

V gene: TRBV7-9
J gene: TRBJ2-3
clone size: .
D gene: TRBD1
CDR3 DNA: TGTGCCAGCAGTCGCATGGGACAGGGGGCATCAGATACGCAGTATTTT
CDR3 protein: CASSRMGQGASDTQYF

V gene: TRBV5-1
J gene: TRBJ2-7
clone size: .
D gene: .
CDR3 DNA: TGCGCCAGCAGCCTACATGCAGGGACCTACGAGCAGTACTTC
CDR3 protein: CASSLHAGTYEQYF

V gene: TRBV5-1
J gene: TRBJ1-3
clone size: .
D gene: .
CDR3 DNA: TGCGCCAGCCGGAATACAATTGATAGACAGGTTGGAAACACCATATATTTT
CDR3 protein: CASRNTIDRQVGNTIYF

V gene: TRBV7-9
J gene: TRBJ1-4
clone size: .
D gene: .
CDR3 DNA: TGTGCCAGCAGCTTAGGAGGATTTAATGAAAAACTGTTTTTT
CDR3 protein: CASSLGGFNEKLFF

V gene: TRBV10-3
J gene: TRBJ2-7
clone size: .
D gene: TRBD2
CDR3 DNA: TGTGCCATCAGTGACGGGGGGGAGGAGCAGTACTTC
CDR3 protein: CAISDGGEEQYF

V gene: TRBV6-6
J gene: TRBJ2-1
clone size: once
D gene: TRBD2
CDR3 DNA: TGTGCCAGCAGTTACTCGGGAGCGGGAGGGCATAATGAGCAGTTCTTC
CDR3 protein: CASSYSGAGGHNEQFF

V gene: TRBV5-4
J gene: TRBJ1-1
clone size: .
D gene: .
CDR3 DNA: TGTGCCAGCAGCCAACTGAGGGCCACTGAAGCTTTCTTT
CDR3 protein: CASSQLRATEAFF

V gene: TRBV7-9
J gene: TRBJ2-2
clone size: few
D gene: TRBD2
CDR3 DNA: TGTGCCAGCAGCTTCTTACTAGCGGGTTCCACCGGGGAGCTGTTTTTT
CDR3 protein: CASSFLLAGSTGELFF

V gene: TRBV6-5
J gene: TRBJ1-2
clone size: .
D gene: .
CDR3 DNA: TGTGCCAGCACTCGTACACTTGTCGGGGGGCAAGGCTACACCTTC
CDR3 protein: CASTRTLVGGQGYTF

V gene: TRBV6-5
J gene: TRBJ2-1
clone size: .
D gene: .
CDR3 DNA: TGTGCCAGCAGTTACATGGGACTGGGCTCCTACAATGAGCAGTTCTTC
CDR3 protein: CASSYMGLGSYNEQFF

V gene: TRBV5-1
J gene: TRBJ1-3
clone size: .
D gene: .
CDR3 DNA: TGCGCCAGCAGCTTGGCAGGGAAGGGAAACACCATATATTTT
CDR3 protein: CASSLAGKGNTIYF

V gene: TRBV19
J gene: TRBJ1-5
clone size: .
D gene: TRBD1
CDR3 DNA: TGTGCCAGTAGTATGGGAGGGACAGGGGGCAATCAGCCCCAGCATTTT
CDR3 protein: CASSMGGTGGNQPQHF

V gene: TRBV28
J gene: TRBJ1-3
clone size: .
D gene: .
CDR3 DNA: TGTGCCAGCAGTTTAGTGGGGGGGATCCCTGGAAACACCATATATTTT
CDR3 protein: CASSLVGGIPGNTIYF

V gene: TRBV19
J gene: TRBJ1-2
clone size: .
D gene: TRBD1
CDR3 DNA: TGTGCCAGTAGTATGCGACAGGGGGAAGACTATGGCTACACCTTC
CDR3 protein: CASSMRQGEDYGYTF

V gene: TRBV5-6
J gene: TRBJ1-3
clone size: .
D gene: .
CDR3 DNA: TGTGCCAGCAGCTCGGGGGGAAACACCATATATTTT
CDR3 protein: CASSSGGNTIYF

V gene: TRBV29-1
J gene: TRBJ1-3
clone size: once
D gene: TRBD1
CDR3 DNA: TGCAGCGGGTACAGGGGAGAAGGCACCATATATTTT
CDR3 protein: CSGYRGEGTIYF

V gene: TRBV29-1
J gene: TRBJ1-2
clone size: .
D gene: TRBD1
CDR3 DNA: TGCAGCGTTCAAGGGGGCCCATCGGCTAACTATGGCTACACCTTC
CDR3 protein: CSVQGGPSANYGYTF

V gene: TRBV7-7
J gene: TRBJ2-1
clone size: .
D gene: .
CDR3 DNA: TGTGCCAGCAGCTTAGAACTGTCCAATGAGCAGTTCTTC
CDR3 protein: CASSLELSNEQFF

V gene: TRBV2
J gene: TRBJ2-5
clone size: .
D gene: .
CDR3 DNA: TGTGCCAGCAGATCTATGAAGGGGCAACAAGAGACCCAGTACTTC
CDR3 protein: CASRSMKGQQETQYF

V gene: TRBV30
J gene: TRBJ1-2
clone size: .
D gene: TRBD1
CDR3 DNA: TGTGCCTGGCGGACAGGGAGTAGGGATGGCTACACCTTC
CDR3 protein: CAWRTGSRDGYTF

V gene: TRBV5-1
J gene: TRBJ2-4
clone size: .
D gene: TRBD1
CDR3 DNA: TGCGCCAGCAGCCCAGCCGGGACAGGGTCAAACATTCAGTACTTC
CDR3 protein: CASSPAGTGSNIQYF

V gene: TRBV19
J gene: TRBJ1-1
clone size: .
D gene: .
CDR3 DNA: TGTGCCAGTACGCAGCCGGGGAGGATGGCTGAAGCTTTCTTT
CDR3 protein: CASTQPGRMAEAFF

V gene: TRBV7-9
J gene: TRBJ1-1
clone size: .
D gene: .
CDR3 DNA: TGTGCCAGCGAGCTTACCGGGGGAACGAACACTGAAGCTTTCTTT
CDR3 protein: CASELTGGTNTEAFF

V gene: TRBV5-6
J gene: TRBJ1-1
clone size: .
D gene: .
CDR3 DNA: TGTGCCAGCAGCTCCCCCCGGACAGCCAACACTGAAGCTTTCTTT
CDR3 protein: CASSSPRTANTEAFF

V gene: TRBV27
J gene: TRBJ1-2
clone size: .
D gene: .
CDR3 DNA: TGTGCCAGCAGCCGCGGGGGGATTATGTATGGCTACACCTTC
CDR3 protein: CASSRGGIMYGYTF

V gene: TRBV5-5
J gene: TRBJ2-2
clone size: .
D gene: .
CDR3 DNA: TGTGCCAGCAGCCCAGGACAGGGAGGGACCGGGGAGCTGTTTTTT
CDR3 protein: CASSPGQGGTGELFF

V gene: TRBV4-1
J gene: TRBJ1-6
clone size: .
D gene: TRBD1
CDR3 DNA: TGCGCCAGCAGCAAGACAGGGTTAGGTTCACCCCTCCACTTT
CDR3 protein: CASSKTGLGSPLHF